The 20 T cell receptor beta chains below were found in one sample sequenced in a study of cytotoxic CD8 clonotypes in ibrutinib-treated CLL. Profiling relied on immunoSEQ multiplex PCR, and the TCRdb table lists in-frame clones only, not all of them. The profile shows about 120,000 clones, 75% to 90% of them singletons. The sample was PBMCs, taken after 24 months of ibrutinib treatment. The origin of the receptors is a human donor with chronic lymphocytic leukemia.

The V gene is TRBV4-2, the J gene TRBJ1-1; a possible D gene is TRBD1 (5 bases). V gave up 7 bases and J gave up 3 bases, with 12 bases separating them. This CDR3 has 13 amino acids. CDR1 is LGHNA, CDR2 YNFKEQ, per germline. The DNA for the CDR3 is TGTGCCAGCACCCAGGGTAGGGACACTGAAGCTTTCTTT. Amino acid sequence: CASTQGRDTEAFF.

The rearrangement uses TRBV4-1 and TRBJ2-5, with 8 bases aligning to TRBD2. The CDR3 runs to 16 residues. The junction had 8 bases not matched to a gene; V was cut back by 0 bases and J by 5 bases. Germline loops: CDR1 MGHRA, CDR2 YSYEKL. This CDR3 reads CASSQDFGGAGETQYF. The CDR3 DNA reads TGCGCCAGCAGCCAAGATTTCGGGGGGGCCGGTGAGACCCAGTACTTC.

V and J are TRBV28 and TRBJ1-1, with 9 positions matching TRBD1. The CDR3 covers 11 residues. The V and J ends lost 4 bases and 10 bases, in that order; junction bases with no gene match: 1. Germline V gives CDR1 MDHEN, CDR2 SYDVKM. The CDR3 loop reads CASSSDRGAFF. The CDR3 coding sequence is TGTGCCAGCAGTTCGGACAGGGGAGCTTTCTTT.

The chain recombines TRBV7-3 with TRBJ1-2; perhaps TRBD1 as D (5 bases). In germline, CDR1 is SGHTA, CDR2 FQGTGA. The CDR3 extends over 13 amino acids. Trimming cost V 2 bases and J 4 bases, with 8 bases left between them. The chain's CDR3 is CASSLDSFYGYTF. The CDR3 coding sequence is TGTGCCAGCAGCTTAGACAGCTTCTATGGCTACACCTTC.

The genes are TRBV6-5 and TRBJ1-2; D is unclear. CDR3 length equals 14 residues. The V gene's germline CDR1 is MNHEY and CDR2 SVGAGI. With 2 bases removed from V and 7 bases from J, the gap between germline ends came to 14 bases. The CDR3 region is CASSYDLGRVGYTF. CDR3 DNA: TGTGCCAGCAGTTACGATCTCGGTAGGGTTGGCTACACCTTC.

The V and J genes are TRBV6-5 and TRBJ1-1, with a possible D match to TRBD1 (6 bases). CDR1 and CDR2 from the germline V gene are MNHEY and SVGAGI. The CDR3 spans 14 residues. The V end was cut by 2 bases, the J end by 5 bases, with 12 bases between. For the CDR3, the DNA is TGTGCCAGCAGTTACGGGGGGCCGAAAACTGAAGCTTTCTTT. Protein: CASSYGGPKTEAFF.

The chain carries TRBV27 and TRBJ1-4, with a weak D call TRBD1 (6 bases). Trimming shortened V by 8 bases and J by 8 bases, and 18 bases separated the two germline ends. Germline V gene lookup returns CDR1 MNHEY and CDR2 SMNVEV (reference sequence). This CDR3 region has 14 residues. The DNA for the CDR3 is TGTGCCAGCGGAAAACAGGGAAGCGGCGAAAAACTGTTTTTT. Encoded protein: CASGKQGSGEKLFF.

V and J are TRBV25-1 and TRBJ1-1; 10 bases are a match to TRBD1. Germline-derived CDR1 and CDR2 are MGHDK and SYGVNS. The CDR3 length is 12 residues. J gave up 9 bases and V 8 bases, and 6 bases lay outside the gene matches. The CDR3 spells CASGWTGGKAFF. The CDR3 DNA is TGTGCCAGCGGATGGACAGGGGGTAAAGCTTTCTTT.

This clone was observed a few times. Additional DNA sequences in this sample encode the identical CDR3. The rearrangement uses TRBV14 and TRBJ1-2; 7 positions match TRBD1. CDR3 size: 15 residues. Germline V lookup: CDR1 SGHDN, CDR2 FVKESK. The V gene end was trimmed by 4 bases and the J gene end by 4 bases; junction bases not matched to a gene: 9. The CDR3, as DNA: TGTGCCAGCAGCCTCACGACAGGGAGGGCCTATGGCTACACCTTC. It codes for CASSLTTGRAYGYTF. The variable domain in full, completed from reference TRBV14 and TRBJ1-2, reads EAGVTQFPSHSVIEKGQTVTLRCDPISGHDNLYWYRRVMGKEIKFLLHFVKESKQDESGMPNNRFLAERTGGTYSTLKVQPAELEDSGVYFCASSLTTGRAYGYTFGSGTRLTVV.

This chain links TRBV5-1 with TRBJ1-6; a weak D match, TRBD1 (6 bases). The CDR3 totals 16 residues. Between the trimmed V and J ends, which lost 0 bases and 10 bases, there was a span of 17 bases. Germline CDR1 and CDR2: SGHRS and YFSETQ. The CDR3 loop is CASSLDPASGGSPLHF. The CDR3 DNA is TGCGCCAGCAGCTTGGATCCGGCTTCGGGGGGCTCACCCCTCCACTTT.

This sequence joins TRBV19 and TRBJ2-3; D is possibly TRBD1 (6 bases). The V gene's germline CDR1 is LNHDA and CDR2 SQIVND (reference sequence). The CDR3 has 16 residues. V was trimmed by 4 bases and J by 4 bases, leaving 18 bases between them. CDR3 coding DNA: TGTGCCAGTAGTACTATACAGGGTGGTGGCGCAGATACGCAGTATTTT. This gives the protein CASSTIQGGGADTQYF.

The genes are TRBV11-2 and TRBJ1-5; TRBD1 agrees at 7 bases. Germline V CDR1 and CDR2: SGHAT, FQNNGV. CDR3 length equals 15 residues. V dropped 2 bases and J dropped 3; count of bases not matched to a gene: 4. In DNA form, the CDR3 reads TGTGCCAGCAGCTTATCGAGGGGGCCCAATCAGCCCCAGCATTTT. This codes for CASSLSRGPNQPQHF.

This rearrangement joins TRBV10-3 to TRBJ2-5; 7 bases map to TRBD1. The germline V gene has CDR1 ENHRY and CDR2 SYGVKD. CDR3 length equals 15 residues. The J segment lost 1 base and the V segment lost 6 bases, leaving 8 bases of the junction unmatched. The CDR3 DNA sequence: TGTGCCATCAGGGAGAACAGGGGCACCCAAGAGACCCAGTACTTC. It yields the protein CAIRENRGTQETQYF.

The genes are TRBV29-1 and TRBJ2-3; TRBD2 aligns across 14 bases. Per the germline V gene, CDR1 is SQVTM and CDR2 is ANQGSEA. The CDR3 is 15 residues long. V was pared by 5 bases and J by 6 bases, with 7 bases of the junction left unmatched. The CDR3 DNA reads as TGCAGCGTTAATGGACTAGCGGGAGGATCCGATACGCAGTATTTT. Translating it yields CSVNGLAGGSDTQYF.

V is TRBV7-9 and J is TRBJ1-2; D perhaps matches TRBD1 (5 bases). Trimming took off 4 bases at V and 0 bases at J, with 15 bases between the two ends. This CDR3 has 16 residues. Germline assignment: CDR1 SEHNR and CDR2 FQNEAQ (reference sequence). CDR3 sequence reads: CASSSAWGGTNYGYTF. The DNA of the CDR3 is TGTGCCAGCAGCTCCGCTTGGGGGGGGACTAACTATGGCTACACCTTC.

V is TRBV28 and J is TRBJ1-3; D remains ambiguous. CDR1 and CDR2 (germline): MDHEN, SYDVKM. The CDR3 consists of 14 residues. V shed 3 bases and J shed 0 bases, with 6 bases lying between them. Here the CDR3 DNA reads TGTGCCAGCAGTTTGTCCAGCTCTGGAAACACCATATATTTT. It translates to CASSLSSSGNTIYF.

This chain connects TRBV30 to TRBJ1-1, with a weak D call TRBD1 (5 bases). Looked up from germline, CDR1 is GTSNPN and CDR2 is SVGIG (reference sequence). V was trimmed by 4 bases and J by 3 bases, leaving 12 bases between them. The CDR3 contains 13 residues. The CDR3 here is CAWNKGRDTEAFF. Written as DNA, the CDR3 is TGTGCCTGGAATAAAGGCAGGGACACTGAAGCTTTCTTT.

The chain carries TRBV2 and TRBJ2-1; weak D call: TRBD2 (5 bases). Germline CDR1 is SNHLY and CDR2 is FYNNEI. This CDR3 has 14 amino acids. V lost 7 bases and J lost 1, with 11 bases in between. Here the CDR3 reads CASTLAVSYNEQFF. CDR3 in DNA: TGTGCCAGCACTCTAGCTGTATCCTACAATGAGCAGTTCTTC.

V is TRBV20-1 and J is TRBJ2-3; D uncertain. CDR3 size: 11 residues. Germline V lookup: CDR1 DFQATT, CDR2 SNEGSKA (reference sequence). Trimming took off 8 bases at V and 0 bases at J, with 6 bases between the two ends. CDR3 in DNA: TGCAGTTTCTGGAGCACAGATACGCAGTATTTT. This sequence encodes CSFWSTDTQYF.

The V and J genes are TRBV28 and TRBJ2-7; 12 bases agree with TRBD1. In germline, CDR1 is MDHEN, CDR2 SYDVKM. The CDR3 totals 15 residues. After removal of 5 bases from V and 7 bases from J, the junction contained 9 bases not matched to a gene. The CDR3 region has the DNA TGTGCCAGCAGTAGATCGGGACAGGGGGCGTCAGAGCAGTACTTC. This sequence encodes CASSRSGQGASEQYF.